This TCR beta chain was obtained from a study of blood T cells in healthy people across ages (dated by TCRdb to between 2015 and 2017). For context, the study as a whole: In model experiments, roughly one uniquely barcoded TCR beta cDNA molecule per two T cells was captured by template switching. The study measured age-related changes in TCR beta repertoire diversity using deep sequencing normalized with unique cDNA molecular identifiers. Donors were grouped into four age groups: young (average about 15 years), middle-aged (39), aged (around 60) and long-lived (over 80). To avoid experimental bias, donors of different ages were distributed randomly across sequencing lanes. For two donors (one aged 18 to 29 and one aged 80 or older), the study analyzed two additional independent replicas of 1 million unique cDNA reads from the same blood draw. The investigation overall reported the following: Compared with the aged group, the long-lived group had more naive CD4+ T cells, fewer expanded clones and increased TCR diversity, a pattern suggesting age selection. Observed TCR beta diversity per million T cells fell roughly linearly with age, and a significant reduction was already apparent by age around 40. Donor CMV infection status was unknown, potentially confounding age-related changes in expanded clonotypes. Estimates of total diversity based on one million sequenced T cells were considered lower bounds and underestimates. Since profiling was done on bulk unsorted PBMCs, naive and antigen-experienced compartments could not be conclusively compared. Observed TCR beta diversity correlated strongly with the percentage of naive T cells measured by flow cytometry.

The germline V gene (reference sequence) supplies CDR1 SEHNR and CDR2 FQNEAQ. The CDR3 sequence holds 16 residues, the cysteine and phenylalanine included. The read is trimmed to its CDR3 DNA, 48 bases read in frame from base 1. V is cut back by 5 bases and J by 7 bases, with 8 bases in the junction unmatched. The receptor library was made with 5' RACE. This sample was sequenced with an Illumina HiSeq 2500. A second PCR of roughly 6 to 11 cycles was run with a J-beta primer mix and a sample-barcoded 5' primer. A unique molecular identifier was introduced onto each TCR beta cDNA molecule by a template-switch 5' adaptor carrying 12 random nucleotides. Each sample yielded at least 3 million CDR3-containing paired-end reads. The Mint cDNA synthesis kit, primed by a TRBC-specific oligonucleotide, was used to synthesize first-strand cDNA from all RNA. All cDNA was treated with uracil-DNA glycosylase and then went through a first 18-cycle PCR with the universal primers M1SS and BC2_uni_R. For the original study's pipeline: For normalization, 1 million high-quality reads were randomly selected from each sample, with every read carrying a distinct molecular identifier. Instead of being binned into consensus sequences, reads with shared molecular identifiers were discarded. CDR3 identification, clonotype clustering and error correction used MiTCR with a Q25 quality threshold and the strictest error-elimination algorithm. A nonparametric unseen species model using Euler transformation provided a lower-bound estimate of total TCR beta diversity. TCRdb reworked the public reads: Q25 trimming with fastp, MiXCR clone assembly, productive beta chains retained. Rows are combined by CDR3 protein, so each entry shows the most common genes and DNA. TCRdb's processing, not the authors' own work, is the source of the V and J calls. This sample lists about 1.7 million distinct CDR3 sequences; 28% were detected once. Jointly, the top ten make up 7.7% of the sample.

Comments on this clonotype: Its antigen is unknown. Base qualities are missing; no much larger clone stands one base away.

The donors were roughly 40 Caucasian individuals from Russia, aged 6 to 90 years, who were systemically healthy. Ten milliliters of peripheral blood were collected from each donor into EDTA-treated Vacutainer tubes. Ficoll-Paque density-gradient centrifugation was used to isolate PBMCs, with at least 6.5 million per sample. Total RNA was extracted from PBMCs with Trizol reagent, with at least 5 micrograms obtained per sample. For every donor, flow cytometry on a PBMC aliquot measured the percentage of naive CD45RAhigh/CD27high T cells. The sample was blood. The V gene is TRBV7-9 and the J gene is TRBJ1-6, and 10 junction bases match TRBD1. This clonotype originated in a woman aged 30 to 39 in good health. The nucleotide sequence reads TGTGCCAGCAGCGCCCAGGGACAGGGGAGGAATTCACCCCTCCACTTT. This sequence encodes CASSAQGQGRNSPLHF.